The 10 T cell receptor beta chains below come from one sample, sequenced in a study of glioma-infiltrating T cells after dendritic cell vaccination (dated by TCRdb to the mid-2010s). The library was obtained by the immunoSEQ multiplex PCR assay. Not all clones reach the TCRdb copy of this immuneACCESS table, which keeps in-frame sequences only. Checked studies attribute under half of the gap to unresolved V genes and leave the rest unexplained. The sample has around 60,000 clones on record, 86% of them singletons. The ten largest clones capture roughly 12% of the sample. The time point label, read with the paper, signifies: after dendritic cell vaccination, including at tumor progression/relapse. Sample: blood, taken after dendritic cell vaccination. These receptors were taken from a human donor with glioblastoma.

The CDR3 region has the DNA TGTGCCAGCAGCTACGTCAAAGGGGGTCGGGGCTACACCTTC. It is translated as CASSYVKGGRGYTF. The chain recombines TRBV7-2 with TRBJ1-2; perhaps TRBD1 as D (6 bases). CDR1 and CDR2 from the germline V gene are SGHTA and FQGNSA. This CDR3 is built from 14 residues. Trimming pared 4 bases from V and 8 bases from J, leaving 17 bases between.

The genes are TRBV9 and TRBJ1-1; 7 bases fit TRBD1. Looked up from germline, CDR1 is SGDLS and CDR2 is YYNGEE. V lost 0 bases and J lost 3; bases outside the gene matches: 5. The CDR3 is made up of 15 amino acids. Written as DNA, the CDR3 is TGTGCCAGCAGCGTAGCGAGGGGGCAGGACACTGAAGCTTTCTTT. The encoded protein is CASSVARGQDTEAFF. Complete variable domain (other parts from reference TRBV9 and TRBJ1-1): DSGVTQTPKHLITATGQRVTLRCSPRSGDLSVYWYQQSLDQGLQFLIQYYNGEERAKGNILERFSAQQFPDLHSELNLSSLELGDSALYFCASSVARGQDTEAFFGQGTRLTVV.

This clone was found once. The genes are TRBV5-1 and TRBJ2-2; 9 bases are a match to TRBD2. Germline V lookup: CDR1 SGHRS, CDR2 YFSETQ. Trimming cost V 4 bases and J 4 bases; bases outside gene matches: 8. The CDR3 length is 16 residues. The CDR3 here is CASSPGGTSPTGELFF. CDR3 DNA: TGCGCCAGCAGCCCGGGGGGGACTAGCCCCACCGGGGAGCTGTTTTTT.

V usage is TRBV27 and J usage is TRBJ2-1; weak D call: TRBD2 (5 bases). Germline V gene lookup returns CDR1 MNHEY and CDR2 SMNVEV (reference sequence). The CDR3 has 15 amino acids. Trimming took 2 bases from V and 4 from J, leaving 12 bases between them. The CDR3 DNA reads as TGTGCCAGCAGTTTACTGGCGGGCAAGTACAATGAGCAGTTCTTC. Translation gives CASSLLAGKYNEQFF.

This clone was found once. This chain uses TRBV18 with TRBJ2-3; tentatively, D is TRBD1 (6 bases). This CDR3 is built from 17 residues. V was clipped by 8 bases and J by 0 bases, with 21 bases between them. The germline V gene has CDR1 KGHSH and CDR2 LQKENI. CDR3 in amino acids: CASPAPDSPASTDTQYF. In DNA form, the CDR3 reads TGTGCCAGCCCGGCCCCGGACAGTCCAGCTAGCACAGATACGCAGTATTTT.

This rearrangement joins TRBV7-9 to TRBJ2-2; tentatively, D is TRBD1 (5 bases). Germline lookup yields CDR1 SEHNR and CDR2 FQNEAQ (reference sequence). The CDR3 runs 14 residues. Trimming stripped 1 base from V and 5 bases from J, with 8 bases between. CDR3 loop: CASSLGGRTGELFF. CDR3 nucleotide sequence: TGTGCCAGCAGCTTAGGGGGCAGGACCGGGGAGCTGTTTTTT. The complete variable domain, with remaining parts taken from reference TRBV7-9 and TRBJ2-2, reads DTGVSQNPRHKITKRGQNVTFRCDPISEHNRLYWYRQTLGQGPEFLTYFQNEAQLEKSRLLSDRFSAERPKGSFSTLEIQRTEQGDSAMYLCASSLGGRTGELFFGEGSRLTVL.

The chain employs TRBV7-2 and TRBJ2-5; 9 bases fit TRBD2. The CDR3 loop spans 16 amino acids. The germline CDR1 and CDR2 sequences are SGHTA and FQGNSA. V shed 2 bases and J 1 base; nucleotides not matched to a gene: 5. CDR3 nucleotide sequence: TGTGCCAGCAGCTTAAGACAGCGGGGGGCCCAAGAGACCCAGTACTTC. This sequence encodes CASSLRQRGAQETQYF.

The V call is TRBV19, the J call TRBJ2-5; D is perhaps TRBD2 (7 bases). Germline V gene lookup returns CDR1 LNHDA and CDR2 SQIVND (reference sequence). The CDR3 is made up of 15 amino acids. V lost 9 bases and J lost 9, with 26 bases in between. The CDR3: CASRGIGEGESAQYF. CDR3 coding DNA: TGTGCCAGCCGTGGCATAGGGGAGGGGGAGTCTGCCCAGTACTTC.

This clone has a handful of counts. The V gene is TRBV6-5, the J gene TRBJ2-1; 7 bases are shared with TRBD2. The V segment lost 6 bases and the J segment 8 bases; nucleotides outside the gene matches: 13. The germline V gene encodes CDR1 MNHEY and CDR2 SVGAGI. The CDR3 consists of 15 residues. The CDR3 DNA follows: TGTGCCAGCAGCCCGTCACGGGCTCGGGGGGATGAGCAGTTCTTC. It translates to CASSPSRARGDEQFF.

In nucleotides, the CDR3 is TGTGCCAGCAGCTTGCGTTCGGGACAAGGCTCTGGAAACACCATATATTTT. Translation: CASSLRSGQGSGNTIYF. The chain is built from TRBV7-2 and TRBJ1-3, with D perhaps TRBD1 (6 bases). The CDR3 spans 17 residues. Deletions cut 3 bases from V and 0 bases from J, with 15 bases between. Germline CDR1 and CDR2: SGHTA and FQGNSA.